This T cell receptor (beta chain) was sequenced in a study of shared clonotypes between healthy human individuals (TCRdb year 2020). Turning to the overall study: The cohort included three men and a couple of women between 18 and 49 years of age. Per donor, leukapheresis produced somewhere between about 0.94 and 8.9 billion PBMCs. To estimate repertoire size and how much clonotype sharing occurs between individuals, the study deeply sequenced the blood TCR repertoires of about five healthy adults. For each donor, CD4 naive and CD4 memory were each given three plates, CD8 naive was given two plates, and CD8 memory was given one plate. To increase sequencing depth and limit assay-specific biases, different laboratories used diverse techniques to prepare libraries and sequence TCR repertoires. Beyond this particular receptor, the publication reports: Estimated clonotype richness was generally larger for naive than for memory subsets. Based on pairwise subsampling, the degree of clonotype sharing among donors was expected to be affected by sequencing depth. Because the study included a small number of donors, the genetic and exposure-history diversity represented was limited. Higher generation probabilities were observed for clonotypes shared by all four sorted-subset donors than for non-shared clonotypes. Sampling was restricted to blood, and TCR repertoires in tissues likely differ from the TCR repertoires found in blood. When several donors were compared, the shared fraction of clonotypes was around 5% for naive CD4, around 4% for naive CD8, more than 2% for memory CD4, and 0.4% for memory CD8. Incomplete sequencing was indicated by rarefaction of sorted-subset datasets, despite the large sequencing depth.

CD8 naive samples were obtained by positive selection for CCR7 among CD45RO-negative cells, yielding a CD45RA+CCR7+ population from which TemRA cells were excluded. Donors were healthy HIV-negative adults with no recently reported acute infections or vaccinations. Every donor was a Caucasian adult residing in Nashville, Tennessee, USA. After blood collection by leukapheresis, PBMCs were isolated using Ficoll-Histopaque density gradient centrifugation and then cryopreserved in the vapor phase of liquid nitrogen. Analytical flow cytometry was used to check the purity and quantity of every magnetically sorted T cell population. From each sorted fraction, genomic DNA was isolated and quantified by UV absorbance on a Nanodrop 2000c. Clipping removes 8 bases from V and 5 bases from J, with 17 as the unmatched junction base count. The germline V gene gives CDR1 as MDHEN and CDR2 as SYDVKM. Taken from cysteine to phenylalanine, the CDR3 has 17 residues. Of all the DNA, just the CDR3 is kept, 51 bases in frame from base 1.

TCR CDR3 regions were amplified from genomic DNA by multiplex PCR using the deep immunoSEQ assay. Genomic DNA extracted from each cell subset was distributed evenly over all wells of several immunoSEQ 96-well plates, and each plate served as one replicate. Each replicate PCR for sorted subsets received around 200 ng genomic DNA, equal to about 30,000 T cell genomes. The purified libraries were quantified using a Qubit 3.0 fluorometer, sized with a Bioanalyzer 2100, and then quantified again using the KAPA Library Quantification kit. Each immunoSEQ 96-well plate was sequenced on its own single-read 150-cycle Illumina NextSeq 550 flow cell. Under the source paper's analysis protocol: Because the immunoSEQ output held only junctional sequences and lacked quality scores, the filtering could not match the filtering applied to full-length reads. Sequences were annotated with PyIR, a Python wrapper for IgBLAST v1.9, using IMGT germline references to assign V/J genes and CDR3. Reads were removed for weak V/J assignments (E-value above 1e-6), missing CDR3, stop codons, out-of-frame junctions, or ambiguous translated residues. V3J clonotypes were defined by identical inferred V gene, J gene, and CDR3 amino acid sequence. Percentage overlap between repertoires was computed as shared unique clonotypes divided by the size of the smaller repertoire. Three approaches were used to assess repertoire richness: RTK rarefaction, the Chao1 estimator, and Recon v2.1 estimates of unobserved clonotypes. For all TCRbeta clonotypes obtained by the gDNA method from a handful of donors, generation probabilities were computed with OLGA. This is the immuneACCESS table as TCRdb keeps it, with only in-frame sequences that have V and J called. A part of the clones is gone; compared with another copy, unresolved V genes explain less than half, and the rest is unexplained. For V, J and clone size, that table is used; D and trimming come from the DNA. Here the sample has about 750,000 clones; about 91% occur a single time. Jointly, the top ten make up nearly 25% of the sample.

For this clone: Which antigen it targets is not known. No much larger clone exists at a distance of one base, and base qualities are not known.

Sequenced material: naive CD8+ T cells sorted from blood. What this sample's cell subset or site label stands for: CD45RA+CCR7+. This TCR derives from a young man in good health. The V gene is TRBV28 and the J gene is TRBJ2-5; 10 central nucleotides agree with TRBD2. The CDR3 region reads CASQRRARAGGPETQYF. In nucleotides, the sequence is TGTGCCAGCCAGCGACGGGCGAGAGCGGGAGGGCCGGAGACCCAGTACTTC.